This TCR beta chain was sequenced during a study of Ad26.COV2.S vaccination and SARS-CoV-2 variants. The repertoire was sequenced with immunoSEQ multiplex PCR; TCRdb's copy has only in-frame clones and lacks some. The sample holds some 190,000 clones, around nine tenths seen once. Whole-study findings and limits: Vaccine recipients surpassed placebo recipients in spike-specific TCR breadth. Estimates derived from TCR breadth and depth analyses may have underestimated total T cell responses.

Per germline, CDR1 SGHDT and CDR2 YYEEEE. The CDR3 covers 17 residues. J lost 0 bases, V lost 4 bases, and 12 bases had no gene match. As regards this clone: Its antigen is not known.

The source is a human donor who had recovered from COVID-19. Sequences were derived from peripheral blood, sampled after recovery from COVID-19. The V gene is TRBV5-6, the J gene TRBJ1-2; 7 bases align to TRBD1. CDR3 region: CASSLENPGQPNYGYTF. DNA of the CDR3: TGTGCCAGCAGCCTAGAAAATCCGGGACAGCCTAACTATGGCTACACCTTC.